Below, 24 T cell receptor beta chains from the same sample are listed, as sequenced in a study of T cells in narcolepsy. Here immunoSEQ multiplex PCR was the method, and the copy in TCRdb shows in-frame clones only, minus some. In the table there are about 32,000 clones, roughly 77% of which are singletons. What was sequenced was CD45RA- memory CD4+ T cells from PBMCs. The receptors come from a human donor with narcolepsy.

The J gene is TRBJ2-1, the V gene TRBV6-1, with 7 bases lining up with TRBD2. The CDR3 spans 15 residues. The germline gives CDR1 MNHNS, CDR2 SASEGT. V dropped 7 bases and J dropped 9; count of bases not matched to a gene: 15. CDR3 residues: CASIFGTKGFGEQFF. In DNA form, the CDR3 reads TGTGCCAGCATTTTCGGGACTAAGGGTTTCGGTGAGCAGTTCTTC.

The chain couples TRBV5-8 to TRBJ2-1, with 11 bases fitting TRBD2. CDR1 is SGHTS, CDR2 YDEGEE, per germline. CDR3 length: 15 residues. Trimming cost V 1 base and J 12 bases; bases outside gene matches: 9. CDR3 nucleotide sequence: TGTGCCAGCAGCTTGTCGGCTAGCGGGAGGATTGGGCAGTTCTTC. Translating gives CASSLSASGRIGQFF. Variable domain in full (rest from reference TRBV5-8 and TRBJ2-1): EAGVTQSPTHLIKTRGQQATLRCSPISGHTSVYWYQQALGLGLQFLLWYDEGEERNRGNFPPRFSGRQFPNYSSELNVNALELEDSALYLCASSLSASGRIGQFFGPGTRLTVL.

This sequence joins TRBV5-4 and TRBJ2-2, with D maybe TRBD1 (5 bases). Trimming pared 2 bases from V and 4 bases from J, leaving 15 bases between. This CDR3 comprises 16 residues. Germline-derived CDR1 and CDR2 are SGHNT and YYREEE (reference sequence). The CDR3 sequence: CASSFRVQSSTGELFF. The CDR3 bases are TGTGCCAGCAGCTTCAGGGTCCAAAGCAGCACCGGGGAGCTGTTTTTT.

CDR3: CASSVEQTNTGELFF. The CDR3 coding sequence is TGTGCCAGCAGCGTAGAACAGACGAACACCGGGGAGCTGTTTTTT. The gene calls are TRBV9 and TRBJ2-2, with unresolved D. The length of the CDR3 is 15 residues. V shed 0 bases and J shed 0 bases, with 6 bases lying between them. Germline V gene lookup returns CDR1 SGDLS and CDR2 YYNGEE.

The chain uses TRBV25-1 and TRBJ2-5, with D perhaps given as TRBD1 or TRBD2 (5 bases each). Per germline, CDR1 MGHDK and CDR2 SYGVNS. V lost 5 bases to trimming and J lost 5 bases, with 15 bases between them. This CDR3 contains 14 residues. Written as DNA, the CDR3 is TGTGCCAGCAGTTCGAATCAGGGAGTGGAGACCCAGTACTTC. This encodes CASSSNQGVETQYF.

As concerns this clone: Other DNA sequences in the sample encode the same CDR3. The chain couples TRBV7-2 to TRBJ2-2; TRBD2 agrees at 7 bases. The CDR3 length is 15 residues. Germline lookup yields CDR1 SGHTA and CDR2 FQGNSA. Germline trimming cut 2 bases from V and 2 bases from J; bases unmatched to any gene: 2. CDR3: CASSLRGENTGELFF. The CDR3 DNA sequence: TGTGCCAGCAGCTTACGGGGGGAAAACACCGGGGAGCTGTTTTTT.

The chain has TRBV20-1 and TRBJ1-1; no clear D. The CDR3 totals 11 residues. The V gene's germline CDR1 is DFQATT and CDR2 SNEGSKA (reference sequence). The CDR3 spells CRARWDTEAFF. CDR3 DNA: TGCAGAGCCCGTTGGGACACTGAAGCTTTCTTT.

J is TRBJ1-1 and V is TRBV5-8, with TRBD1 matching over 7 bases. The trim removed 2 bases at V and 4 bases at J, leaving 14 bases unmatched. The CDR3 length is 17 residues. Germline V lookup: CDR1 SGHTS, CDR2 YDEGEE. CDR3 sequence reads: CASSFKVSGNRGTEAFF. The CDR3 region has the DNA TGTGCCAGCAGCTTTAAAGTCTCCGGAAACAGGGGCACTGAAGCTTTCTTT.

The chain is built from TRBV7-9 and TRBJ2-5; the match to TRBD2 covers 10 bases. Unmatched junction bases numbered 10, after V lost 5 bases and J lost 4 bases. Germline CDR1 and CDR2: SEHNR and FQNEAQ (reference sequence). The CDR3 covers 16 residues. The CDR3 nucleotides are TGTGCCAGCAGCCTCCCGCCGAGACTAGCGGGAGAGACCCAGTACTTC. It is translated as CASSLPPRLAGETQYF.

The rearrangement uses TRBV6-5 and TRBJ2-3; tentative D call: TRBD2 (6 bases). CDR1 is MNHEY, CDR2 SVGAGI, per germline. Trimming cost V 4 bases and J 0 bases, with 14 bases left between them. This CDR3 contains 16 residues. CDR3: CASSSRGGPSTDTQYF. DNA for the CDR3: TGTGCCAGCAGTTCCCGGGGAGGCCCTAGCACAGATACGCAGTATTTT.

Comment on this clone: A read error may account for a junction end that differs from germline. Other DNA sequences in this sample translate to the same CDR3. This sequence joins TRBV30 and TRBJ1-1; D ambiguous. There are 11 residues in the CDR3. CDR1 is GTSNPN, CDR2 SVGIG, per germline (reference sequence). The CDR3 sequence: CAWRDNTEAFF. CDR3 sequence (DNA): TGTGCCTGGAGGGATAACACGGAAGCTTTCTTT.

The J gene is TRBJ2-1, the V gene TRBV9; perhaps D is TRBD1 or TRBD2 (5 bases each). This CDR3 is 13 amino acids long. Germline assignment: CDR1 SGDLS and CDR2 YYNGEE. The germline V and J ends were trimmed by 3 bases and 3 bases, with 7 bases remaining between them. The CDR3: CASSGGIYNEQFF. CDR3 in DNA: TGTGCCAGCAGCGGGGGGATCTACAATGAGCAGTTCTTC.

V is TRBV4-2 and J is TRBJ1-5; no firm D call. The CDR3 loop spans 18 amino acids. Looked up from germline, CDR1 is LGHNA and CDR2 is YNFKEQ. Trimming took off 3 bases at V and 0 bases at J, with 18 bases between the two ends. In nucleotides, the CDR3 is TGTGCCAGCAGCCACACCTGGGCAGTGTCGGGTAGCAATCAGCCCCAGCATTTT. The encoded protein is CASSHTWAVSGSNQPQHF.

This chain links TRBV30 with TRBJ2-3; D not resolved. Germline V lookup: CDR1 GTSNPN, CDR2 SVGIG (reference sequence). Trimming pared 3 bases from V and 6 bases from J, leaving 16 bases between. The CDR3 is made up of 14 amino acids. The CDR3 DNA sequence: TGTGCCTGGAGGAGTCCCGGGCCCGGCGATACGCAGTATTTT. It yields the protein CAWRSPGPGDTQYF.

This clone was observed a handful of times. This sequence joins TRBV18 and TRBJ1-2; TRBD1 is a possible D gene (6 bases). This CDR3 has 12 amino acids. Germline V lookup: CDR1 KGHSH, CDR2 LQKENI. Trimming removed 0 bases at V and 8 bases at J, with 7 bases between. CDR3 region: CASSPPGGGYTF. The CDR3 bases are TGTGCCAGCTCACCACCGGGGGGCGGCTACACCTTC.

This chain uses TRBV6-5 with TRBJ2-7; D is possibly TRBD1 (5 bases). Germline assignment: CDR1 MNHEY and CDR2 SVGAGI. Between the trimmed V and J ends, which lost 6 bases and 9 bases, there was a span of 15 bases. There are 12 residues in the CDR3. CDR3 DNA: TGTGCCAGCAGCTTTAGTAAGGGGCGGCAGTACTTC. Its translation is CASSFSKGRQYF.

V and J are TRBV10-3 and TRBJ1-4; D unclear. CDR1 ENHRY and CDR2 SYGVKD come from the germline V gene. The V end was cut by 6 bases, the J end by 3 bases, with 14 bases between. This CDR3 region has 15 residues. The CDR3 spells CAIRKDGSSNEKLFF. CDR3 coding DNA: TGTGCCATCAGGAAGGACGGGTCCTCTAATGAAAAACTGTTTTTT.

In its sample, this clone was seen a few times. J is TRBJ2-7 and V is TRBV4-2; D possibly corresponds to TRBD1 (5 bases). The CDR3 sequence is 14 residues long. Germline V lookup: CDR1 LGHNA, CDR2 YNFKEQ. The germline V and J ends were trimmed by 0 bases and 6 bases, with 12 bases remaining between them. The CDR3 reads CASSQDPGQGEQYF. The CDR3 DNA sequence: TGTGCCAGCAGCCAAGATCCCGGACAAGGCGAGCAGTACTTC.

V and J are TRBV5-5 and TRBJ2-5, with D tentatively TRBD1 or TRBD2 (6 bases each). Germline V gives CDR1 SGHKS, CDR2 YYEKEE (reference sequence). The ends were cut back, 0 bases at V and 4 bases at J, with 16 bases in the middle. The CDR3 consists of 16 residues. CDR3 in amino acids: CASSLAPRGGRETQYF. CDR3 coding DNA: TGTGCCAGCAGCTTGGCCCCTCGTGGGGGGCGAGAGACCCAGTACTTC.

This chain joins TRBV25-1 and TRBJ1-6; weak D call: TRBD1 (6 bases). Per the germline V gene, CDR1 is MGHDK and CDR2 is SYGVNS. Trimming removed 4 bases at V and 0 bases at J, with 10 bases between. The CDR3 extends over 16 amino acids. As DNA, the CDR3 is TGTGCCAGCAGTGCGCAGGGGAGCTCCTATAATTCACCCCTCCACTTT. Translation gives CASSAQGSSYNSPLHF.

The rearrangement uses TRBV28 and TRBJ1-2; D is ambiguous. This CDR3 is 13 amino acids long. Germline loops: CDR1 MDHEN, CDR2 SYDVKM. V shed 3 bases and J shed 4 bases, with 9 bases lying between them. CDR3 in amino acids: CASSFAPVYGYTF. CDR3 DNA: TGTGCCAGCAGTTTTGCCCCCGTCTATGGCTACACCTTC.

The chain has TRBV23-1 and TRBJ2-2, with D possibly TRBD2 on 6 matching bases. TRBV23-1 is given ORF status, its function remaining uncertain. The CDR3 contains 15 residues. The ends were cut back, 11 bases at V and 2 bases at J, with 18 bases in the middle. In DNA form, the CDR3 reads TGCGCCGGGACTTTGGGGACTGCTAACACCGGGGAGCTGTTTTTT. Encoded protein: CAGTLGTANTGELFF.

This sequence joins TRBV7-9 and TRBJ2-5, with TRBD1 identical over 7 bases. Trimming took 5 bases from V and 3 from J; bases not matched to a gene: 18. Germline assignment: CDR1 SEHNR and CDR2 FQNEAQ (reference sequence). The CDR3 length is 18 residues. CDR3 residues: CASSLRSFGDSEEETQYF. The CDR3, as DNA: TGTGCCAGCAGCCTACGATCATTTGGGGACAGCGAAGAAGAGACCCAGTACTTC.

This chain connects TRBV7-2 to TRBJ2-5, with D perhaps matching TRBD1 or TRBD2 (5 bases each). Trimming removed 3 bases at V and 7 bases at J, with 9 bases between. This CDR3 spans 12 amino acids. Per germline, CDR1 SGHTA and CDR2 FQGNSA. The CDR3 loop is CASSFGAGTQYF. DNA for the CDR3: TGTGCCAGCAGCTTCGGGGCCGGGACCCAGTACTTC.